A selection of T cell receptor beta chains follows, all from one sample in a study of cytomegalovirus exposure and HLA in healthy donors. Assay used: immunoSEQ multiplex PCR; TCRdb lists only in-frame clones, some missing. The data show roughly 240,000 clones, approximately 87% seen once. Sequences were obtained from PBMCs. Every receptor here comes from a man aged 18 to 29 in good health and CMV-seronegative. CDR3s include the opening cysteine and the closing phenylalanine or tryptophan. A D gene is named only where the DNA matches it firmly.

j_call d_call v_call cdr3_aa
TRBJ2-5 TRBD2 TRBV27 CASRRLAGEETQYF
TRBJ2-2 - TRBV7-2 CASSRIKQVTNTGELFF
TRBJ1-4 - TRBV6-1 CASSEASEKLFF
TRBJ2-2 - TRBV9 CASSVAGGRGTGELFF
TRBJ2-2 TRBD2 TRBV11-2 CASSSSSGGAVTNTGELFF
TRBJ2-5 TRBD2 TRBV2 CASSDWTSLETQYF
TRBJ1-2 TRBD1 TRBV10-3 CAISGAGTGAYGYTF
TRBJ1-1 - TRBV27 CASSRGWEAFF
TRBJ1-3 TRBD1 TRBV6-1 CASSGTGARNTIYF
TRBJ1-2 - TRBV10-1 CAIQGHDRTQNYGYTF
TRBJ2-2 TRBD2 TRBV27 CASSGLADGRKLFF